The entry below describes one T cell receptor beta chain. The data were taken from a study of technical replicates of blood from four donors. Libraries were prepared by immunoSEQ multiplex PCR; TCRdb keeps only in-frame clonotypes and omits some of them. Among nearly 80,000 clones listed, about 96% were seen once. CDR1 is SGHKS, CDR2 YYEKEE, per germline (reference sequence). The CDR3 is 15 residues long. Losses at the gene ends were 4 bases for V and 2 bases for J; bases not matched to a gene: 5. This sequence joins TRBV5-5 and TRBJ2-7; TRBD2 aligns across 11 bases. The sequenced material came from T cells isolated from PBMCs. This clonotype was obtained from a human donor in good health. The CDR3 nucleotides are TGTGCCAGCAGCCCACTTAGCGGGAGGGCCTACGAGCAGTACTTC. It codes for CASSPLSGRAYEQYF.